A single sample gave rise to the 12 T cell receptor beta chains below, sequenced in a study of blood T cells in healthy people across ages. Primers used in a second PCR of roughly 6 to 11 cycles were a sample-barcoded 5' primer and a J-beta primer mix. One entry per CDR3 protein results from TCRdb running MiXCR on the 5' RACE reads. The repertoire has about 2 million distinct CDR3 sequences, around half of them found once; the top ten carry approximately 2.1%. Sequencing was performed on blood. All receptors come from a woman in her forties in good health.

The chain couples TRBV20-1 to TRBJ2-1; 9 nucleotides agree with TRBD2. V trimming: 2 bases; J trimming: 3 bases; junction bases outside the gene matches: 5. Germline assignment: CDR1 DFQATT and CDR2 SNEGSKA (reference sequence). The CDR3 spans 15 residues. CDR3 DNA sequence: TGCAGTGCTAGACCGCGGGGGGGGAGCTACAATGAGCAGTTCTTC. Protein product: CSARPRGGSYNEQFF.

The sample holds a few counts of this clonotype. The rearrangement joins TRBV6-6 to TRBJ2-1; D not certain. This CDR3 is built from 13 residues. Trimming took off 8 bases at V and 5 bases at J, with 13 bases between the two ends. The germline CDR1 and CDR2 sequences are MNHNY and SVGAGI (reference sequence). CDR3 sequence reads: CASGKLMNNEQFF. CDR3 sequence (DNA): TGTGCCAGCGGGAAGCTTATGAACAATGAGCAGTTCTTC.

V and J are TRBV6-6 and TRBJ2-5, with D possibly TRBD2 on 6 matching bases. The CDR3 runs 14 residues. The germline V and J ends were trimmed by 2 bases and 3 bases, with 10 bases remaining between them. Germline assignment: CDR1 MNHNY and CDR2 SVGAGI (reference sequence). The chain's CDR3 is CASSYGGKKETQYF. The DNA of the CDR3 is TGTGCCAGCAGTTACGGAGGGAAGAAAGAGACCCAGTACTTC.

This clonotype was counted between two and nine times. The chain recombines TRBV29-1 with TRBJ2-3; D ambiguous. This CDR3 region has 16 residues. Germline values: CDR1 SQVTM, CDR2 ANQGSEA. V gave up 1 base and J gave up 1 base, with 15 bases separating them. CDR3 in amino acids: CSVEAPSLTRTDTQYF. Here the CDR3 DNA reads TGCAGCGTTGAAGCCCCCTCCCTAACCCGCACAGATACGCAGTATTTT.

Here the CDR3 DNA reads TGTGCCAGCAGTGAATCTCCGGGAGGGAACTATGGCTACACCTTC. Its translation: CASSESPGGNYGYTF. The chain joins TRBV2 to TRBJ1-2; D is uncertain. CDR1 and CDR2 from the germline V gene are SNHLY and FYNNEI. Trimming left V 2 bases short and J 2 bases short, with 12 bases between. CDR3 length: 15 amino acids.

There are a few counts of this clonotype. J is TRBJ2-3 and V is TRBV18; D remains ambiguous. The V end was cut by 8 bases, the J end by 1 base, with 10 bases between. This CDR3 contains 13 residues. Germline-derived CDR1 and CDR2 are KGHSH and LQKENI. This CDR3 is CASRGFRTDTQYF. Written as DNA, the CDR3 is TGTGCCAGCCGAGGCTTCCGCACAGATACGCAGTATTTT.

This clonotype was observed a handful of times. This chain connects TRBV4-3 to TRBJ2-7, with unresolved D. The CDR3 extends over 16 amino acids. Trimming took 0 bases from V and 0 from J, leaving 12 bases between them. CDR1 and CDR2 from the germline V gene are LGHNA and YSLEER. CDR3 sequence (DNA): TGCGCCAGCAGCCAAGATCCGGCCCTTCCCTCCTACGAGCAGTACTTC. This encodes CASSQDPALPSYEQYF.

J is TRBJ2-1 and V is TRBV28; D may be TRBD1 (7 bases). The CDR3 runs 15 residues. CDR1 MDHEN and CDR2 SYDVKM come from the germline V gene. Trimming cost V 3 bases and J 3 bases, with 12 bases left between them. This chain's CDR3 is CASSFRGANYNEQFF. CDR3 in DNA: TGTGCCAGCAGTTTCAGGGGGGCTAACTACAATGAGCAGTTCTTC.

V gene TRBV20-1 combines with J gene TRBJ2-7, with a tentative D call TRBD1 (7 bases). Germline-derived CDR1 and CDR2 are DFQATT and SNEGSKA (reference sequence). The CDR3 sequence is 16 residues long. V gave up 1 base and J gave up 4 bases, with 20 bases separating them. The CDR3, as DNA: TGCAGTGCTAGAGTGCCCCAGGGGGGTTGGATATACGAGCAGTACTTC. Amino acids: CSARVPQGGWIYEQYF.

Only a few counts were recorded for this clonotype. The chain carries TRBV29-1 and TRBJ2-1, with TRBD2 matching 16 bases. Germline CDR1 is SQVTM and CDR2 is ANQGSEA. With V trimmed by 0 bases and J by 8 bases, 7 bases remained unmatched. This CDR3 has 17 residues. CDR3 amino acids: CSVEDLGTSGGVDEQFF. The CDR3 DNA is TGCAGCGTTGAAGATCTCGGGACTAGCGGGGGGGTGGATGAGCAGTTCTTC.

This chain connects TRBV12-3 or TRBV12-4 to TRBJ2-7; 7 bases are shared with TRBD2. The CDR3 totals 15 residues. V dropped 6 bases and J dropped 2; count of bases not matched to a gene: 10. Here the CDR3 reads CASSRGLGATYEQYF. The CDR3 bases are TGTGCCAGCAGCCGAGGACTAGGGGCTACCTACGAGCAGTACTTC.

CDR3 sequence reads: CSAIRSSYNEQFF. The CDR3 DNA is TGCAGTGCTATAAGGAGCTCCTACAATGAGCAGTTCTTC. The V and J genes are TRBV20-1 and TRBJ2-1; D not resolved. The V and J ends lost 4 bases and 0 bases respectively, with 7 bases between them. The germline V gene encodes CDR1 DFQATT and CDR2 SNEGSKA (reference sequence). The CDR3 totals 13 residues.